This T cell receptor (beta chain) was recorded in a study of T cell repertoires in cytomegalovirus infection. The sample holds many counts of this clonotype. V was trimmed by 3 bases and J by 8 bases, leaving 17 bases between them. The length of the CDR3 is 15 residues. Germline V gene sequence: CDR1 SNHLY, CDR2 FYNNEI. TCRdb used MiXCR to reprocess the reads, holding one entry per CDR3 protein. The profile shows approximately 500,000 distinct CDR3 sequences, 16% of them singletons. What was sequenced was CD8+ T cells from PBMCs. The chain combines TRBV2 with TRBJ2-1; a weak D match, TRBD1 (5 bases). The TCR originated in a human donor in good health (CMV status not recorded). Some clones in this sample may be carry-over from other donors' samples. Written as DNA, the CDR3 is TGTGCCAGCAGTGATGGACGCCAGGGCCCGGATGAGCAGTTCTTC. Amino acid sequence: CASSDGRQGPDEQFF.